This T cell receptor beta chain appears in the sequencing data of a study of OX40 agonist ivuxolimab in advanced cancers. CDR1 MNHEY and CDR2 SVGAGI come from the germline V gene. The CDR3 contains 13 residues. V shed 6 bases and J shed 3 bases, with 11 bases lying between them. TCRdb's table, derived via immunoSEQ multiplex PCR, lists solely in-frame clones and lacks some. The data show tens of thousands of clones, around 81% seen once. V and J are TRBV6-5 and TRBJ1-1; D gene ambiguous. The TCR was taken from an adult with an advanced solid tumor such as melanoma, head and neck, liver or kidney cancer. The sample consisted of CD4+ or CD8+ T cells sorted from blood, taken in a trial of the OX40 agonist ivuxolimab. CDR3 residues: CASSYDGDTEAFF. The CDR3 DNA reads TGTGCCAGCAGCTACGACGGGGACACTGAAGCTTTCTTT.